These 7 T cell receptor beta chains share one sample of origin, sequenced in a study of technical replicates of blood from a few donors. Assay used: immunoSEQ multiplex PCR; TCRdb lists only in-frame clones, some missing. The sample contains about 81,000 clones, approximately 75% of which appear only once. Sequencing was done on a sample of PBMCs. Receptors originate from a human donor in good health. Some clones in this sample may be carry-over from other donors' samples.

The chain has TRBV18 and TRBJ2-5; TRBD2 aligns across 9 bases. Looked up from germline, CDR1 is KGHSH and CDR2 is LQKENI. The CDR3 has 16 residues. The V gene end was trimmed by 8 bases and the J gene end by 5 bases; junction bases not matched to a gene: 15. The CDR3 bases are TGTGCCAGCGGACACGGGCTAGCGGGATTTTGGGAGACCCAGTACTTC. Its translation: CASGHGLAGFWETQYF. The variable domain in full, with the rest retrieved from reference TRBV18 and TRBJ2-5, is NAGVMQNPRHLVRRRGQEARLRCSPMKGHSHVYWYRQLPEEGLKFMVYLQKENIIDESGMPKERFSAEFPKEGPSILRIQQVVRGDSAAYFCASGHGLAGFWETQYFGPGTRLLVL.

CDR3 loop: CASSIDEHQPQHF. CDR3 sequence (DNA): TGTGCCAGCAGCATAGATGAGCATCAGCCCCAGCATTTT. This chain connects TRBV9 to TRBJ1-5, with D unclear. V lost 4 bases and J 5 bases, leaving 10 bases between the germline ends. The CDR3 sequence is 13 residues long. Germline CDR1 SGDLS, CDR2 YYNGEE.

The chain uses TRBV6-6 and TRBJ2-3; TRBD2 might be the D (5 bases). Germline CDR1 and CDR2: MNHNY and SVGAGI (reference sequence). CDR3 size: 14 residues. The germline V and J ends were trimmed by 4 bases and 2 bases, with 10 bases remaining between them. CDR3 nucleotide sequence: TGTGCCAGCAGTTTTGACTATACCACAGATACGCAGTATTTT. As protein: CASSFDYTTDTQYF.

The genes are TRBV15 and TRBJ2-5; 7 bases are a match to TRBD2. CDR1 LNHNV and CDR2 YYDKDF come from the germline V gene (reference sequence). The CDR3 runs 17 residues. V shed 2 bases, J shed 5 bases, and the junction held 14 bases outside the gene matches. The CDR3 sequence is CATSRYAGGGVVETQYF. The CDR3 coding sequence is TGTGCCACCAGCAGATACGCTGGGGGGGGAGTGGTCGAGACCCAGTACTTC.

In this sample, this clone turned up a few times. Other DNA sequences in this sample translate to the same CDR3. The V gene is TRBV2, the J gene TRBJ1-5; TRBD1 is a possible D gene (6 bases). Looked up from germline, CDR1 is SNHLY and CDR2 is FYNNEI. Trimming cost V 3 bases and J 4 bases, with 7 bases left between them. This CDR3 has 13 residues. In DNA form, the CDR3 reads TGTGCCAGCAGTGACAGGGGTAATCAGCCCCAGCATTTT. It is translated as CASSDRGNQPQHF.

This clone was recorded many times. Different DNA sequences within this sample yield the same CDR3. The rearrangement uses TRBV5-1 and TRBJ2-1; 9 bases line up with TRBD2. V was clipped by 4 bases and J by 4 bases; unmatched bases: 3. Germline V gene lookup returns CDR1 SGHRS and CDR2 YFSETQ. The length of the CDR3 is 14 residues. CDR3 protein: CASSPAGGYNEQFF. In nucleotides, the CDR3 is TGCGCCAGCAGCCCGGCGGGAGGGTACAATGAGCAGTTCTTC.

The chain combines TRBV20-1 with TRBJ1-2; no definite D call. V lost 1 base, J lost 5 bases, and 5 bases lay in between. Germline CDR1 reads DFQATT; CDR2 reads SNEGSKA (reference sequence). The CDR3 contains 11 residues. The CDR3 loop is CSARGRYGYTF. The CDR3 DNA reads TGCAGTGCTAGAGGCAGATATGGCTACACCTTC.